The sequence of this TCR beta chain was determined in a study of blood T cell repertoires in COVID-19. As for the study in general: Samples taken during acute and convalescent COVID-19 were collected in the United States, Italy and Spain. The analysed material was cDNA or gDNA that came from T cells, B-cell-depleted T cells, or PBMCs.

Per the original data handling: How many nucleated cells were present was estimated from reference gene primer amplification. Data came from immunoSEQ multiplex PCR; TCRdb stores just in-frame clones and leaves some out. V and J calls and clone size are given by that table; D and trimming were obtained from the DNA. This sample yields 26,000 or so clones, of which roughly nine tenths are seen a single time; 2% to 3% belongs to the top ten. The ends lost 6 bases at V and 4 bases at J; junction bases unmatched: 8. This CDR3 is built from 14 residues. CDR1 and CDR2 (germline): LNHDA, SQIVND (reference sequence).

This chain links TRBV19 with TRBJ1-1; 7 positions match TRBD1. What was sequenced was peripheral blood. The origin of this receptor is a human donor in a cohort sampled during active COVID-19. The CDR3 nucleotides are TGTGCCAGTAGCCGACAGGGCGATGCCACTGAAGCTTTCTTT. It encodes CASSRQGDATEAFF.